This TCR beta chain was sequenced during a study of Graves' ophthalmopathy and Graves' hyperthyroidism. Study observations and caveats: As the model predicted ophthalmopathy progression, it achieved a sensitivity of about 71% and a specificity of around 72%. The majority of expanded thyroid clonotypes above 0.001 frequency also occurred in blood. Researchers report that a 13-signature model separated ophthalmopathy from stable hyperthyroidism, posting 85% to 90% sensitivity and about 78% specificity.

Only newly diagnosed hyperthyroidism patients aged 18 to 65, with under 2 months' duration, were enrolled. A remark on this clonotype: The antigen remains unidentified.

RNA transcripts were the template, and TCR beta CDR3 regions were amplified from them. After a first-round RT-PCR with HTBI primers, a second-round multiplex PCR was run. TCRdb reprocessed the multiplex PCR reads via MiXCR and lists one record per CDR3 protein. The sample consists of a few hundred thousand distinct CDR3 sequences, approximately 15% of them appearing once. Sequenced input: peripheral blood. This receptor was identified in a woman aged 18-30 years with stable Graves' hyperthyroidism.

The CDR3 loop is CASSQDRANYGYTF. The CDR3 DNA sequence: TGCGCCAGCAGCCAAGACAGGGCCAACTATGGCTACACCTTC. J is TRBJ1-2 and V is TRBV4-1; D may be TRBD1 (5 bases). CDR1 and CDR2 from the germline V gene are MGHRA and YSYEKL. Trimming took off 0 bases at V and 2 bases at J, with 7 bases between the two ends. The CDR3 has 14 residues.